A selection of T cell receptor beta chains follows, all from one sample in a study of T cell repertoires in aging, cancer and after chemotherapy. Using its own MiXCR run on the multiplex PCR reads, TCRdb lists one record per CDR3 protein. The repertoire consists of approximately 11,000 distinct CDR3 sequences, with around a third occurring once and the leading ten covering about 20%. The sample consisted of blood. These receptors were taken from a human donor in good health. The donor label of this sample is uncertain. Each CDR3 is given with its conserved first and last residue. The D gene is left open where the match is weak. Clone size is not always given. Where it is, it says once, few, many or a class for expanded clones.

TRBV11-2	TRBD1	-	TRBJ2-5	TGTGCCAGCAGCTTACTGAAACCGGGACAGCCGACCCAAGAGACCCAGTACTTC	CASSLLKPGQPTQETQYF
TRBV7-9	TRBD1	few	TRBJ1-6	TGTGCCAGCAGCCAGTACAGGGGTAATTCACCCCTCCACTTT	CASSQYRGNSPLHF
TRBV6-4	TRBD1	few	TRBJ1-6	TGTGCCAGCAGTGACTCGGGACAGGGGGTTTCACCCCTCCACTTT	CASSDSGQGVSPLHF
TRBV18	-	medium-sized	TRBJ1-5	TGTGCCAGCTCACTTGAAGGACGGCAGCCCCAGCATTTT	CASSLEGRQPQHF
TRBV18	TRBD1	once	TRBJ1-2	TGTGCCAGCTCACCATCGGGACAGGGTGCAAACACCTTC	CASSPSGQGANTF
TRBV20-1	-	-	TRBJ2-7	TGCAGTGCTGGAGGACAGTTCTCCGTCGACGAGCAGTACTTC	CSAGGQFSVDEQYF
TRBV29-1	-	medium-sized	TRBJ2-3	TGCAGCGTTGAAGGGGTGGGCACAGATACGCAGTATTTT	CSVEGVGTDTQYF
TRBV24-1	-	-	TRBJ1-5	TGTGCCACCAGTGATTCATGTGGACAGCCTGATCAGCCCCAGCATTTT	CATSDSCGQPDQPQHF
TRBV5-6	-	few	TRBJ1-2	TGTGCCAGCAGCCCTCCGTCGGCCCCGGGACACTATGGCTACACCTTC	CASSPPSAPGHYGYTF
TRBV27	TRBD1	-	TRBJ1-2	TGTGCCAGCAGGGGAAGACAGGGAATCAGAAGCGGCTACACCTTC	CASRGRQGIRSGYTF
TRBV12-3/TRBV12-4	-	-	TRBJ2-4	TGTGCCAGCAGTTCCCGACAGAGGGTGTGGGGCAAGTACTTC	CASSSRQRVWGKYF
TRBV12-3/TRBV12-4	TRBD2	medium-sized	TRBJ2-5	TGTGCCAGCAGTTTAGCGCTAAAGCGGGGGGGTGAGACCCAGTACTTC	CASSLALKRGGETQYF
TRBV11-2	-	-	TRBJ1-3	TGTGCCAGCAGCTCCGTACCGGCGCCTGGAAACACCATATATTTT	CASSSVPAPGNTIYF
TRBV6-2/TRBV6-3	-	-	TRBJ2-5	TGTGCCAGCAGCTGGCGGCAAGAGACCCAGTACTTC	CASSWRQETQYF
TRBV5-6	-	-	TRBJ1-2	TGTGCCAGCAGCTCTCTGATTACAACAGGAGCTATTACGGGCGGTGGCTACACCTTC	CASSSLITTGAITGGGYTF
TRBV6-5	-	few	TRBJ2-7	TGTGCCAGCAGTTACTCAGGAGCGCAGTACTTC	CASSYSGAQYF
TRBV27	-	few	TRBJ2-5	TGTGCCAGCGGCCTAACAGGGCTAGAGACCCAGTACTTC	CASGLTGLETQYF
TRBV30	-	few	TRBJ1-1	TGTGCCTGGACATCAGAAAGCACTGAAGCTTTCTTT	CAWTSESTEAFF
TRBV20-1	TRBD2	-	TRBJ2-2	TGCAGTGCTAGGACCCTACTAGCGAGCACCGGGGAGCTGTTTTTT	CSARTLLASTGELFF
TRBV27	TRBD2	few	TRBJ2-1	TGTGCCAGCAGTCCGCCGGGACTACTAGACGAGCAGTTCTTC	CASSPPGLLDEQFF
TRBV30	-	-	TRBJ2-1	TGTGCCTGGAGTGTATCAACGAGGGGGACCTACAATGAGCAGTTCTTC	CAWSVSTRGTYNEQFF
TRBV7-4	TRBD2	-	TRBJ2-1	TGTGCCAGCAGCTTAGCGGGAGCGGGGGCCTACAATGAGCAGTTCTTC	CASSLAGAGAYNEQFF
TRBV6-1	-	medium-sized	TRBJ2-7	TGTGCCAGCAGTGAGGAGACATCCTCCTCCTACGAGCAGTACTTC	CASSEETSSSYEQYF
TRBV18	TRBD1	few	TRBJ2-7	TGTGCCAGCTCACCAACAGGGGGAGACGAGCAGTACTTC	CASSPTGGDEQYF
TRBV6-2/TRBV6-3	-	few	TRBJ1-1	TGTGCCAGCAGTTGGAGGGGAGACACTGAAGCTTTCTTT	CASSWRGDTEAFF
TRBV30	-	-	TRBJ1-1	TGTGCCTGGAGTGTAGGGGGTTACTCTTTCTTT	CAWSVGGYSFF
TRBV20-1	-	-	TRBJ2-3	TGCAGTGCTACAGGGGGCACAGATACGCAGTATTTT	CSATGGTDTQYF